This T cell receptor (beta chain) emerged from a study of blood T cell repertoires in COVID-19. The overall study: From the United States, Italy and Spain came samples of acute and convalescent COVID-19.

Only in-frame clones appear in the TCRdb table, and some are missing; sequencing was by immunoSEQ multiplex PCR. The sample carries around 99,000 clones, 84% recorded once. This TCR was sampled from a human donor in a cohort sampled during active COVID-19. Input material: peripheral blood.

CDR3 amino acids: CASSYSTSQGTAFF. The CDR3 coding sequence is TGTGCCAGCAGTTACTCGACAAGTCAGGGAACGGCTTTCTTT. This chain links TRBV6-6 with TRBJ1-1, with D tentatively TRBD1 (5 bases). The CDR3 totals 14 residues. The ends were cut back, 0 bases at V and 11 bases at J, with 16 bases in the middle. CDR1 and CDR2 (germline): MNHNY, SVGAGI (reference sequence).